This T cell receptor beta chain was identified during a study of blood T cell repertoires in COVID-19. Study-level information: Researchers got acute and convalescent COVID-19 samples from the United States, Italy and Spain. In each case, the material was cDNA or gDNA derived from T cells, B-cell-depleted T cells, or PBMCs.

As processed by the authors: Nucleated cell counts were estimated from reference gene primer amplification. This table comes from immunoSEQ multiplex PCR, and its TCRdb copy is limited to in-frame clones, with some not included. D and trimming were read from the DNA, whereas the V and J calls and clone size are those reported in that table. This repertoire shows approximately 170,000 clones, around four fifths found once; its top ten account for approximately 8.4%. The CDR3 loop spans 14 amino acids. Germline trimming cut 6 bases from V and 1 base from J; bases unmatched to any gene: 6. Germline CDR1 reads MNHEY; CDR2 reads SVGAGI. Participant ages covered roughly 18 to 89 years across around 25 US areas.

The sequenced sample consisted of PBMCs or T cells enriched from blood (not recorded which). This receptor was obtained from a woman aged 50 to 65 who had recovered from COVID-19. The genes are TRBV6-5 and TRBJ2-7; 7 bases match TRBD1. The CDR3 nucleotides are TGTGCCAGCAGCCCCTACAGGGGATCCTACGAGCAGTACTTC. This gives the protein CASSPYRGSYEQYF.